Below are 3 T cell receptor beta chains sequenced from a single sample in a study of T cell responses to AZD1222 COVID-19 vaccine. Clones were sequenced by immunoSEQ multiplex PCR, and TCRdb holds only the in-frame ones, with some missing. This table has around 160,000 clones, 85% to 95% appearing once. The source was peripheral blood, collected 28 days after the second AZD1222 dose. The origin of the receptors is an adult who received the AZD1222 COVID-19 vaccine.

The chain links TRBV4-3 to TRBJ1-3, with 8 nucleotides matching TRBD1. V was pared by 5 bases and J by 3 bases, with 6 bases of the junction left unmatched. Germline lookup yields CDR1 LGHNA and CDR2 YSLEER. The CDR3 totals 15 residues. The CDR3 DNA reads as TGCGCCAGCAGCGCCACCGGGACAGGTGGAAACACCATATATTTT. Translated, it gives CASSATGTGGNTIYF.

The chain employs TRBV5-6 and TRBJ1-4, with a weak D call TRBD1 (5 bases). The CDR3 has 14 residues. CDR1 is SGHDT, CDR2 YYEEEE, per germline. V lost 1 base and J 7 bases, leaving 11 bases between the germline ends. In nucleotides, the CDR3 is TGTGCCAGCAGCTTGCAGGAGAGGGGTGAAAAACTGTTTTTT. This gives the protein CASSLQERGEKLFF.

This clone is a singleton in its sample. The chain's CDR3 is CASSGGGGIGNEQFF. As DNA, the CDR3 is TGTGCCAGCAGTGGAGGAGGGGGCATTGGCAATGAGCAGTTCTTC. J is TRBJ2-1 and V is TRBV2, with D perhaps matching TRBD1 (7 bases). V was pared by 4 bases and J by 6 bases, with 16 bases between. This CDR3 contains 15 residues. The germline CDR1 and CDR2 sequences are SNHLY and FYNNEI.